This TCR beta chain was recorded in a study of blood T cell repertoires in COVID-19. For the study at large: PBMCs, B-cell-depleted T cells, or T cells provided the cDNA or gDNA that made up the material.

Original methodology: By means of reference gene primer amplification, nucleated cell counts were estimated. TCRdb keeps only in-frame clones here, not all; method: immunoSEQ multiplex PCR. V and J calls and clone size come straight from that table; D and trimming were deduced from the DNA. The sample carries tens of thousands of clones, around 80% recorded once. The CDR3 totals 14 residues. Germline values: CDR1 SGHRS, CDR2 YFSETQ. The V gene end was trimmed by 4 bases and the J gene end by 5 bases; junction bases not matched to a gene: 8. The chain links TRBV5-1 to TRBJ2-7, with TRBD1 matching over 8 bases. The TCR was taken from a woman of 80 years or more with acute or convalescent COVID-19. The source material was peripheral blood. CDR3 sequence: CASSRGQVGNEQYF. The CDR3 DNA reads TGCGCCAGCAGCCGGGGACAGGTGGGAAACGAGCAGTACTTC.